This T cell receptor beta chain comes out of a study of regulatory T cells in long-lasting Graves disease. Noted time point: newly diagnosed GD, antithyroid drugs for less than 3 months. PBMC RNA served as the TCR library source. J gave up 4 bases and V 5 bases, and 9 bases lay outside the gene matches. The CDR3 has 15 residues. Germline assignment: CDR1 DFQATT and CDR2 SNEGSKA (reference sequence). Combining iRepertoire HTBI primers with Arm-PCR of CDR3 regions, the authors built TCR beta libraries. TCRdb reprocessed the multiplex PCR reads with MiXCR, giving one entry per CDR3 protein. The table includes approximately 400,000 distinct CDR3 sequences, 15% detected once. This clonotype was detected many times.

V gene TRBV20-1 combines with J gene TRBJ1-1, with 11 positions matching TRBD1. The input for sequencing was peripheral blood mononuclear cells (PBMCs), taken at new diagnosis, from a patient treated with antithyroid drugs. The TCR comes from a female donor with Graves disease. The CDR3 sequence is CSAVRDRGVGTEAFF. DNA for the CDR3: TGCAGTGCTGTACGGGACAGGGGGGTCGGCACTGAAGCTTTCTTT.